This T cell receptor beta chain is drawn from a study of T cell changes during pregnancy in multiple sclerosis (dated by TCRdb to between 2018 and 2020). Regarding the research as a whole: The study looked at changes in the T cell repertoire across pregnancy in women with multiple sclerosis.

A remark on this clone: The antigen this receptor binds is unknown. Base qualities are not recorded, but no much larger clone differs from it by a single base.

The trim is 1 base for V and 1 base for J, with a gap of 4 bases between the germline ends. The CDR3 measures 13 amino acids from cysteine to phenylalanine. Just CDR3 DNA is preserved here, 39 bases in frame from base 1. The germline V gene gives CDR1 as SGHTS and CDR2 as YDEGEE. The library was obtained by the immunoSEQ multiplex PCR assay. Held by TCRdb, this immuneACCESS table contains in-frame sequences only and omits some clones. Under half of the omission traces to an unresolved V gene where checked; the cause of the rest is unknown. The sample table lists tens of thousands of clones, around 90% of them with a count of one. Less than 0.9% of the sample rests with the top ten.

The chain couples TRBV5-8 to TRBJ2-3; no D gene can be assigned with confidence. This receptor was identified in a female donor with multiple sclerosis, enrolled in a pregnancy study. The sequenced sample was CD4+ T cells from peripheral blood mononuclear cells, obtained before pregnancy. DNA sequence: TGTGCCAGCAGCTTGTATGGCACAGATACGCAGTATTTT. This sequence encodes CASSLYGTDTQYF.